The next 25 T cell receptor beta chains were all read from a single sample in a study of cytomegalovirus exposure and HLA in healthy donors. 60 Vbeta and 13 Jbeta primers were used in PCR. Here immunoSEQ multiplex PCR was the method, and the copy in TCRdb shows in-frame clones only, minus some. The profile shows some 110,000 clones, around 63% of them singletons. Sequencing was carried out using PBMCs. The receptors derive from a young man in good health and CMV-seronegative.

This chain's CDR3 is CASSQGTSGGGWANYEQYF. For the CDR3, the DNA is TGTGCCAGCAGCCAAGGGACTAGCGGGGGGGGTTGGGCCAACTACGAGCAGTACTTC. This rearrangement joins TRBV7-2 to TRBJ2-7; 16 bases are a match to TRBD2. The length of the CDR3 is 19 residues. V lost 5 bases, J lost 3 bases, and 13 bases stayed unmatched. The germline V gene encodes CDR1 SGHTA and CDR2 FQGNSA.

This clone was counted between two and nine times. The chain links TRBV29-1 to TRBJ2-5; TRBD2 matches at 10 bases. CDR1 and CDR2 from the germline V gene are SQVTM and ANQGSEA. The CDR3 has 13 residues. V shed 7 bases, J shed 7 bases, and the junction held 9 bases outside the gene matches. The CDR3 region has the DNA TGCAGCGGGAAAGGACTAGCGGCGGGGACCCAGTACTTC. Its protein is CSGKGLAAGTQYF. Using reference TRBV29-1 and TRBJ2-5 for the parts outside the CDR3, the full variable domain is SAVISQKPSRDICQRGTSLTIQCQVDSQVTMMFWYRQQPGQSLTLIATANQGSEATYESGFVIDKFPISRPNLTFSTLTVSNMSPEDSSIYLCSGKGLAAGTQYFGPGTRLLVL.

This clone has a single count. The chain links TRBV6-1 to TRBJ2-2; TRBD2 matches 7 bases. This CDR3 has 14 amino acids. The junction had 4 bases not matched to a gene; V was cut back by 6 bases and J by 3 bases. Germline CDR1 is MNHNS and CDR2 is SASEGT. The DNA of the CDR3 is TGTGCCAGCAGGGGAGGGTGGGACACCGGGGAGCTGTTTTTT. It encodes CASRGGWDTGELFF.

In this sample, this clone turned up a few times. The J gene is TRBJ2-5, the V gene TRBV15; the D is unclear. The germline V gene encodes CDR1 LNHNV and CDR2 YYDKDF (reference sequence). V lost 1 base and J 5 bases, leaving 8 bases between the germline ends. The CDR3 contains 13 residues. The CDR3 DNA reads TGTGCCACCAGCAGAGGGGCGAAGGAGACCCAGTACTTC. Protein sequence: CATSRGAKETQYF.

This clone showed up just a few times. This rearrangement joins TRBV7-9 to TRBJ2-1, with 15 bases identical to TRBD2. Trimming took 5 bases from V and 9 from J; bases not matched to a gene: 5. This CDR3 contains 15 residues. CDR1 is SEHNR and CDR2 is FQNEAQ in the germline V gene (reference sequence). The CDR3 sequence: CASSPTGLAGGEQFF. The DNA for the CDR3 is TGTGCCAGCAGCCCTACGGGACTAGCGGGAGGTGAGCAGTTCTTC.

This rearrangement joins TRBV7-2 to TRBJ2-7; possible D gene TRBD2, 5 bases. Germline CDR1 and CDR2: SGHTA and FQGNSA. V was cut by 6 bases and J by 0 bases, with 21 bases left in between. The CDR3 runs 17 residues. The CDR3 coding sequence is TGTGCCAGCAGTATAAGGAGCGGCGGGTATAGCTCCTACGAGCAGTACTTC. It yields the protein CASSIRSGGYSSYEQYF. Complete variable domain (other parts from reference TRBV7-2 and TRBJ2-7): GAGVSQSPSNKVTEKGKDVELRCDPISGHTALYWYRQSLGQGLEFLIYFQGNSAPDKSGLPSDRFSAERTGGSVSTLTIQRTQQEDSAVYLCASSIRSGGYSSYEQYFGPGTRLTVT.

The count of this clone is one. The rearrangement uses TRBV19 and TRBJ2-1, with 7 bases aligning to TRBD2. J lost 4 bases, V lost 8 bases, and 11 bases had no gene match. From germline, CDR1 is LNHDA and CDR2 SQIVND (reference sequence). This CDR3 is built from 15 residues. The CDR3 region is CASSEREEGYNEQFF. DNA for the CDR3: TGTGCCAGTTCTGAACGGGAGGAGGGTTACAATGAGCAGTTCTTC.

The chain links TRBV6-4 to TRBJ2-1; 9 positions agree with TRBD2. Germline V gene sequence: CDR1 MRHNA, CDR2 SNTAGT. The length of the CDR3 is 15 residues. J was trimmed by 0 bases and V by 3 bases; bases with no gene match: 0. The DNA for the CDR3 is TGTGCCAGCAGTGAACTAGCGGGCTCCTACAATGAGCAGTTCTTC. Encoded protein: CASSELAGSYNEQFF.

A remark on this clone: The germline gene is not matched at one end of the junction; a read error may be the cause. This rearrangement joins TRBV29-1 to TRBJ2-2; tentatively, D is TRBD2 (5 bases). The germline gives CDR1 SQVTM, CDR2 ANQGSEA. The CDR3 totals 14 residues. The CDR3 loop reads CSALPGMNAGELFF. CDR3 bases: TGCAGCGCCCTCCCCGGGATGAACGCCGGGGAGCTGTTTTTT.

The V gene is TRBV7-2, the J gene TRBJ2-3, with D uncertain. This CDR3 region has 14 residues. Trimming cost V 5 bases and J 1 base, with 10 bases left between them. In germline, CDR1 is SGHTA, CDR2 FQGNSA. CDR3: CASSLGLRTDTQYF. The CDR3 DNA reads TGTGCCAGCAGCCTTGGCCTCCGCACAGATACGCAGTATTTT.

J is TRBJ2-5 and V is TRBV7-2; D remains ambiguous. V lost 3 bases to trimming and J lost 2 bases, with 7 bases between them. Germline loops: CDR1 SGHTA, CDR2 FQGNSA. The CDR3 covers 13 residues. In DNA form, the CDR3 reads TGTGCCAGCAGCTTCGGCGGACAAGAGACCCAGTACTTC. Translation gives CASSFGGQETQYF.

This clone has only a few counts. This chain links TRBV18 with TRBJ2-5; D unclear. Germline V gene lookup returns CDR1 KGHSH and CDR2 LQKENI. There are 15 residues in the CDR3. V lost 0 bases, J lost 0 bases, and 8 bases lay in between. CDR3 protein: CASSPPSGNQETQYF. The CDR3 DNA follows: TGTGCCAGCTCACCACCTTCGGGTAACCAAGAGACCCAGTACTTC.

The V gene is TRBV23-1, the J gene TRBJ2-5, with a weak D call TRBD2 (6 bases). TRBV23-1 is an ORF for which the function is uncertain. CDR3 size: 14 residues. V was clipped by 6 bases and J by 2 bases, with 13 bases between them. The CDR3 DNA reads as TGCGCCAGCAGCCCTACGGGGGAGCAAGAGACCCAGTACTTC. Translated, it gives CASSPTGEQETQYF.

The gene calls are TRBV7-3 and TRBJ1-1, with D tentatively TRBD1 (6 bases). Germline V CDR1 and CDR2: SGHTA, FQGTGA. The CDR3 loop spans 14 amino acids. The V end was cut by 6 bases, the J end by 2 bases, with 13 bases between. Written as DNA, the CDR3 is TGTGCCAGCAGTTCGACCAGGGGAAACACTGAAGCTTTCTTT. It codes for CASSSTRGNTEAFF.

This chain joins TRBV2 and TRBJ2-5; the match to TRBD1 covers 7 bases. The V gene's germline CDR1 is SNHLY and CDR2 FYNNEI. This CDR3 spans 13 amino acids. V was pared by 9 bases and J by 4 bases, with 8 bases of the junction left unmatched. The CDR3 nucleotides are TGTGCCAGGGGGAAACAGGGGTCAGAGACCCAGTACTTC. The encoded protein is CARGKQGSETQYF.

The chain couples TRBV19 to TRBJ2-2; 14 nucleotides align to TRBD2. CDR3 length equals 17 residues. Trimming at V came to 8 bases and at J to 4 bases, leaving 9 bases not matched to a gene. CDR1 and CDR2 (germline): LNHDA, SQIVND (reference sequence). The CDR3 here is CASHGTSGSASTGELFF. The DNA for the CDR3 is TGTGCCAGTCACGGGACTAGCGGGAGTGCCAGCACCGGGGAGCTGTTTTTT.

Only a few counts were recorded for this clone. This sequence joins TRBV27 and TRBJ1-1; D not certain. Germline assignment: CDR1 MNHEY and CDR2 SMNVEV (reference sequence). This CDR3 spans 14 amino acids. V shed 2 bases and J shed 1 base, with 8 bases lying between them. The CDR3: CASSLTPSNTEAFF. DNA for the CDR3: TGTGCCAGCAGTTTAACTCCGTCGAACACTGAAGCTTTCTTT.

This chain joins TRBV4-2 and TRBJ2-7; 9 bases align to TRBD1. Germline CDR1 and CDR2: LGHNA and YNFKEQ. Trimming removed 3 bases from V and 4 bases from J; junction bases left unmatched: 10. The CDR3 has 16 amino acids. CDR3 in DNA: TGTGCCAGCAGCCAGGCTGGAGGACAGGGGCAATACGAGCAGTACTTC. It codes for CASSQAGGQGQYEQYF.

The rearrangement links TRBV28 to TRBJ1-2; tentative D call: TRBD1 (6 bases). Germline lookup yields CDR1 MDHEN and CDR2 SYDVKM. This CDR3 spans 13 amino acids. V was trimmed by 3 bases and J by 4 bases, leaving 9 bases between them. This chain's CDR3 is CASSFGQSYGYTF. In DNA form, the CDR3 reads TGTGCCAGCAGTTTCGGACAGAGCTATGGCTACACCTTC.

This rearrangement joins TRBV28 to TRBJ1-5; no clear D gene. The V gene lost 6 bases and the J gene lost 6 bases, with 12 bases spanning the gap. CDR3 length equals 13 residues. The germline gives CDR1 MDHEN, CDR2 SYDVKM. The DNA for the CDR3 is TGTGCCAGCAGGGGTGGCCGCGGTCAGCCCCAGCATTTT. Encoded protein: CASRGGRGQPQHF.

The V call is TRBV5-4, the J call TRBJ2-3; D is possibly TRBD2 (5 bases). The CDR3 is made up of 14 amino acids. The V end was cut by 3 bases, the J end by 6 bases, with 14 bases between. Germline V lookup: CDR1 SGHNT, CDR2 YYREEE (reference sequence). CDR3 protein: CASSSSKRSDTQYF. The CDR3 bases are TGTGCCAGCAGCTCCTCAAAGCGGTCGGATACGCAGTATTTT. Full variable domain (rest looked up from reference TRBV5-4 and TRBJ2-3): ETGVTQSPTHLIKTRGQQVTLRCSSQSGHNTVSWYQQALGQGPQFIFQYYREEENGRGNFPPRFSGLQFPNYSSELNVNALELDDSALYLCASSSSKRSDTQYFGPGTRLTVL.

The chain employs TRBV6-5 and TRBJ2-5; 10 nucleotides line up with TRBD1. CDR1 and CDR2 from the germline V gene are MNHEY and SVGAGI. V dropped 6 bases and J dropped 4; count of bases not matched to a gene: 8. This CDR3 region has 15 residues. CDR3 sequence (DNA): TGTGCCAGCAGCTCCGGGACAGGGGATTTAGAGACCCAGTACTTC. Protein: CASSSGTGDLETQYF.

CDR3 nucleotide sequence: TGTGCCAGCAGCCGCGACTGGATGAACACTGAAGCTTTCTTT. Translation gives CASSRDWMNTEAFF. The chain joins TRBV7-6 to TRBJ1-1; unclear D gene. The V and J ends lost 5 bases and 0 bases respectively, with 10 bases between them. The CDR3 runs 14 residues. Germline V CDR1 and CDR2: SGHVS, FNYEAQ.

This rearrangement joins TRBV2 to TRBJ1-2; tentatively, D is TRBD1 (5 bases). V was shortened by 5 bases and J by 4 bases, with 11 bases between the two germline ends. The germline V gene has CDR1 SNHLY and CDR2 FYNNEI. CDR3 length equals 13 residues. The CDR3 protein is CASSRTSIYGYTF. Written as DNA, the CDR3 is TGTGCCAGCAGTCGGACAAGCATCTATGGCTACACCTTC.

About this clone itself: The junction differs from germline at one of its ends, possibly a read error. The genes are TRBV7-3 and TRBJ2-3; 12 nucleotides match TRBD2. Germline V gene lookup returns CDR1 SGHTA and CDR2 FQGTGA. The CDR3 loop spans 15 amino acids. In nucleotides, the CDR3 is TGTGCCAACAGCCCTAGCGGGAGGGGGACAGATACGCAGTATTTT. Translation: CANSPSGRGTDTQYF.